This record looks at one TCR beta chain sequence and its context. Per the study methods: Reference gene primer amplification gave nucleated cell count estimates. TCRdb's copy holds only in-frame clones and misses some; the assay was immunoSEQ multiplex PCR. The DNA was the basis for D and trimming; V, J and clone size are from that table. The sample has about 220,000 clones; 82% are singletons. This sample stems from a study of blood T cell repertoires in COVID-19. Whole-study context: PBMCs, B-cell-depleted T cells, or T cells provided the cDNA or gDNA that made up the material.

The CDR3 is made up of 15 amino acids. With 3 bases clipped from V and 4 bases from J, the junction kept 7 bases outside the gene matches. Germline CDR1 and CDR2: LNHDA and SQIVND (reference sequence). V gene TRBV19 combines with J gene TRBJ2-5; 8 bases align to TRBD2. The TCR sequence derives from an elderly woman with COVID-19, enrolled during active disease. Material: peripheral blood. CDR3 sequence: CASSIGLAGRETQYF. The CDR3 region has the DNA TGTGCCAGTAGTATCGGGCTAGCGGGTCGAGAGACCCAGTACTTC.